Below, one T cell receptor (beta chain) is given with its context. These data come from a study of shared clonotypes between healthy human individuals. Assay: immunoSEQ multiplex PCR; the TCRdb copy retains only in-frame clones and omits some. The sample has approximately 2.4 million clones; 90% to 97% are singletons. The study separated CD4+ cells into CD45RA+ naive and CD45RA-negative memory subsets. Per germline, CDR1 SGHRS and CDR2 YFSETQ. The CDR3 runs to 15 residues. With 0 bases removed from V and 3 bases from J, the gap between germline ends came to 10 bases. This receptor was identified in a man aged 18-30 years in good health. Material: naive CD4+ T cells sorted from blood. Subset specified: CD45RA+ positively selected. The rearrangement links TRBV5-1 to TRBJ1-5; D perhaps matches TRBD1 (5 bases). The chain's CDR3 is CASSLDGGDNQPQHF. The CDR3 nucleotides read TGCGCCAGCAGCTTGGATGGGGGAGACAATCAGCCCCAGCATTTT.